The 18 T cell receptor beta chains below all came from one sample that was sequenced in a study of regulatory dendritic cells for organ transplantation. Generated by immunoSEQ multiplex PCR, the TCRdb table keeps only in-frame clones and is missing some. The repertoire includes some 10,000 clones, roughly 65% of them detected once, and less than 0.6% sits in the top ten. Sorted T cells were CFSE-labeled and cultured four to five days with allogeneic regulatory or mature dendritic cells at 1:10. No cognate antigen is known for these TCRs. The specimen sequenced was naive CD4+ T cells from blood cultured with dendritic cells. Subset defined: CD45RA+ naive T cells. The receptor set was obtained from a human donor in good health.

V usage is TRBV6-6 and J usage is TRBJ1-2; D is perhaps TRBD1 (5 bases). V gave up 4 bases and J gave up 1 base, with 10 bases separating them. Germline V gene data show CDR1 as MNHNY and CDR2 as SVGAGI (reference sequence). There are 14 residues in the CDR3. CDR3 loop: CASSFQGFNYGYTF. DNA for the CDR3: TGTGCCAGCAGTTTTCAGGGATTTAACTATGGCTACACCTTC.

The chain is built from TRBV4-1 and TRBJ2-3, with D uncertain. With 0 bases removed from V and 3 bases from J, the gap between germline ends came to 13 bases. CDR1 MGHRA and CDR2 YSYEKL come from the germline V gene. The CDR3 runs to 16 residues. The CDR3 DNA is TGCGCCAGCAGCCAAGAAAAAGGCGGCCTTACAGATACGCAGTATTTT. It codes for CASSQEKGGLTDTQYF.

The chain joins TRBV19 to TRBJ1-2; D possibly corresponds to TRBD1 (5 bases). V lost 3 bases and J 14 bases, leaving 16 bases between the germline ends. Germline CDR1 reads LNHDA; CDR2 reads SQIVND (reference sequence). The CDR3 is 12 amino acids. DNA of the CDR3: TGTGCCAGTAGTATTTGGACCGGGGGGATTACCTTC. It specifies CASSIWTGGITF.

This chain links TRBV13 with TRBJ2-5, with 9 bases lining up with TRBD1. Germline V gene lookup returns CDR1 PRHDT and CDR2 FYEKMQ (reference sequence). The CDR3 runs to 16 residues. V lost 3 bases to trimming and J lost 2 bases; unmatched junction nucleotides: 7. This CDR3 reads CASSFDGTGSQETQYF. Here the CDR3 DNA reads TGTGCCAGCAGCTTTGATGGGACAGGGAGTCAAGAGACCCAGTACTTC.

The CDR3 bases are TGTGCCATCAATAGACAGGGGGAAGAGACCCAGTACTTC. This translates into CAINRQGEETQYF. The rearrangement uses TRBV10-3 and TRBJ2-5; 9 positions agree with TRBD1. This CDR3 spans 13 amino acids. Germline assignment: CDR1 ENHRY and CDR2 SYGVKD. V shed 7 bases, J shed 3 bases, and the junction held 3 bases outside the gene matches.

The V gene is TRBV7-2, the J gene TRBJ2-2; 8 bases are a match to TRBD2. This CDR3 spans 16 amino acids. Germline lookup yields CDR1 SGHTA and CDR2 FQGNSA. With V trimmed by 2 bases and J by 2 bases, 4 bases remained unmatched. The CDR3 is CASSLSSGGNTGELFF. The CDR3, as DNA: TGTGCCAGCAGCTTATCGAGCGGGGGCAACACCGGGGAGCTGTTTTTT.

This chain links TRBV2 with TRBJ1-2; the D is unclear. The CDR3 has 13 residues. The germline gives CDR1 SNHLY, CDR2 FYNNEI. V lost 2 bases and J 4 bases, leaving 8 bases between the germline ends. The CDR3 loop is CASSEISGYGYTF. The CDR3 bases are TGTGCCAGCAGTGAAATAAGCGGCTATGGCTACACCTTC.

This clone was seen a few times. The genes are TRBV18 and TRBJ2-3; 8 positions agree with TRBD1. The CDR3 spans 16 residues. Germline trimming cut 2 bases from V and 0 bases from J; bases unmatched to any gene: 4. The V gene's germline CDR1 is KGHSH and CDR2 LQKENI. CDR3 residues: CASSPYQGASTDTQYF. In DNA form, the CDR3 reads TGTGCCAGCTCACCATACCAGGGGGCAAGCACAGATACGCAGTATTTT.

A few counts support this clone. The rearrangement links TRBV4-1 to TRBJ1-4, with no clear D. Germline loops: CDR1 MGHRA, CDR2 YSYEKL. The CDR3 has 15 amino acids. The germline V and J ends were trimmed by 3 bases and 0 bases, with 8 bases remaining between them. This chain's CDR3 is CASSHVRTTNEKLFF. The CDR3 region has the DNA TGCGCCAGCAGCCATGTCAGGACAACTAATGAAAAACTGTTTTTT.

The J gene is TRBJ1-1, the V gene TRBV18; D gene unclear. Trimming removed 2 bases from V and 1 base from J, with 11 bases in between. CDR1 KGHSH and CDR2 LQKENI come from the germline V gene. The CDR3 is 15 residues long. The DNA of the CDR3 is TGTGCCAGCTCACCAAACGGACTGTCGAACACTGAAGCTTTCTTT. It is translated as CASSPNGLSNTEAFF.

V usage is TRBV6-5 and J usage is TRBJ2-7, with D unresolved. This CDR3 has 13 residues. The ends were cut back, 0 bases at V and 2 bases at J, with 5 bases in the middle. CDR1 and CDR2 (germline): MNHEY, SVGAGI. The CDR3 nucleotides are TGTGCCAGCAGTTACTCGGGCCCCTACGAGCAGTACTTC. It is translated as CASSYSGPYEQYF.

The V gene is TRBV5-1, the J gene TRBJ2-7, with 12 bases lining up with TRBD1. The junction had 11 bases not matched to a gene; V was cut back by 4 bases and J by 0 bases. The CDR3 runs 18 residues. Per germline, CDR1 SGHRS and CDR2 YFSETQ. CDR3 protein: CASSIFTGTGGVSYEQYF. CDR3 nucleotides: TGCGCCAGCAGCATTTTCACCGGGACAGGGGGCGTCTCCTACGAGCAGTACTTC.

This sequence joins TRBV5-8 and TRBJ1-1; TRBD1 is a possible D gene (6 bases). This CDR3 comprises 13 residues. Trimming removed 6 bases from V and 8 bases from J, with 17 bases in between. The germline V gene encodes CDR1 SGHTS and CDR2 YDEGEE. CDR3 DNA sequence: TGTGCCAGCATCCATCTCAGGGGACGGGAAGCTTTCTTT. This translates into CASIHLRGREAFF.

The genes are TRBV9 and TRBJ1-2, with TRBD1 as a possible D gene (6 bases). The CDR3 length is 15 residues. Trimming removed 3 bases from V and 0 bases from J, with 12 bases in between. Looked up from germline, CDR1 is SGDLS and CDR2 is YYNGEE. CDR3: CASSDRDTPNYGYTF. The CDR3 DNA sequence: TGTGCCAGCAGCGACCGGGACACCCCTAACTATGGCTACACCTTC.

The CDR3 DNA sequence: TGTGCCAGCAGCGAGGGACAGGGGGCCAGCACCGGGGAGCTGTTTTTT. Translated, it gives CASSEGQGASTGELFF. The rearrangement uses TRBV9 and TRBJ2-2, with TRBD1 matching 12 bases. In germline, CDR1 is SGDLS, CDR2 YYNGEE. The CDR3 runs 16 residues. V was pared by 3 bases and J by 4 bases, with 4 bases of the junction left unmatched.

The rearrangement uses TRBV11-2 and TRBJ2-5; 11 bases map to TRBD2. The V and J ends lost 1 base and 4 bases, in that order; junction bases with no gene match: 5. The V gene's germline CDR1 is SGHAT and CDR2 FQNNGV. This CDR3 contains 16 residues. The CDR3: CASSLVLAGGAETQYF. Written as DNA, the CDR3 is TGTGCCAGCAGCTTAGTTTTAGCGGGGGGGGCAGAGACCCAGTACTTC.

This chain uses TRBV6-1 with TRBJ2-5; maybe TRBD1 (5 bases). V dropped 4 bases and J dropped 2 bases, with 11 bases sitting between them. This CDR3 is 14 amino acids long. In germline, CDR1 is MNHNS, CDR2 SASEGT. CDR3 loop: CASSGRQPQETQYF. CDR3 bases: TGTGCCAGCAGTGGTCGACAGCCGCAAGAGACCCAGTACTTC.

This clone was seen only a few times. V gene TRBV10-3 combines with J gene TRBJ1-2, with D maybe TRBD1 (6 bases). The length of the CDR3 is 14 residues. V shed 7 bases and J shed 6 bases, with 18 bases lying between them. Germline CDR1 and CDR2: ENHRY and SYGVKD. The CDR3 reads CAITPSRDKHGYTF. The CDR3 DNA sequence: TGTGCCATCACCCCGTCCCGGGACAAACATGGCTACACCTTC.